This T cell receptor (beta chain) was recovered during a study of blood T cell repertoires in COVID-19. Study-wide context: Sources were T cells, B-cell-depleted T cells, or PBMCs; the material itself was cDNA or gDNA.

CDR1 is MNHEY and CDR2 is SMNVEV in the germline V gene (reference sequence). The CDR3 is 15 residues long. Trimming shortened V by 6 bases and J by 0 bases, and 9 bases separated the two germline ends. The Seattle site enrolled patients during active infection and followed them longitudinally. Produced via immunoSEQ multiplex PCR; TCRdb's table is partial and in-frame only. The sample carries 150,000 to 160,000 clones, about 83% recorded once. Input material: peripheral blood. The chain uses TRBV27 and TRBJ1-6, with D possibly matching TRBD1 (5 bases). This receptor was obtained from a woman in her fifties or sixties with COVID-19, enrolled during active disease. CDR3 sequence (DNA): TGTGCCAGCAGGGGAGGGGTCTCCTATAATTCACCCCTCCACTTT. Its protein product is CASRGGVSYNSPLHF.